A single sample gave rise to the 17 T cell receptor beta chains below, sequenced in a study of shared clonotypes between healthy human individuals. Clones were read by immunoSEQ multiplex PCR, and TCRdb kept only the in-frame ones, dropping some. The repertoire holds a few million clones, with around 95% as singletons. The sample consisted of naive CD4+ T cells sorted from blood. The subset here: CD45RA+ positively selected. Every receptor here comes from a man aged 18 to 35 in good health.

J is TRBJ2-3 and V is TRBV18; 9 bases map to TRBD1. Germline CDR1 reads KGHSH; CDR2 reads LQKENI. The CDR3 covers 15 residues. V was clipped by 3 bases and J by 5 bases; unmatched bases: 6. CDR3 sequence (DNA): TGTGCCAGCTCACCTCTCAACAGGGGGCTAGATACGCAGTATTTT. It specifies CASSPLNRGLDTQYF.

The chain employs TRBV6-1 and TRBJ2-1; TRBD1 matches 7 bases. Germline V CDR1 and CDR2: MNHNS, SASEGT. The CDR3 has 13 amino acids. The J segment lost 6 bases and the V segment lost 11 bases, leaving 10 bases of the junction unmatched. CDR3 amino acids: CARLLAGGNEQFF. In DNA form, the CDR3 reads TGTGCCCGCCTGCTGGCAGGGGGCAATGAGCAGTTCTTC.

The chain links TRBV18 to TRBJ2-3; D ambiguous. Germline CDR1 is KGHSH and CDR2 is LQKENI. This CDR3 comprises 16 residues. V lost 3 bases, J lost 2 bases, and 15 bases lay in between. The chain's CDR3 is CASSPLSKTYTDTQYF. In DNA form, the CDR3 reads TGTGCCAGCTCACCCCTCTCGAAAACCTACACAGATACGCAGTATTTT.

The chain joins TRBV10-1 to TRBJ1-3; D gene uncertain. The ends were cut back, 0 bases at V and 0 bases at J, with 12 bases in the middle. The CDR3 loop spans 17 amino acids. The germline CDR1 and CDR2 sequences are WNHNN and SYGVQD (reference sequence). CDR3 in amino acids: CASSESLDWSSGNTIYF. The CDR3 DNA sequence: TGCGCCAGCAGTGAGTCCCTGGACTGGAGCTCTGGAAACACCATATATTTT.

This clone showed up just a few times. The chain joins TRBV29-1 to TRBJ1-2; 7 nucleotides match TRBD1. This CDR3 has 11 residues. The V gene's germline CDR1 is SQVTM and CDR2 ANQGSEA. CDR3 amino acids: CSGEGANGYTF. The CDR3 DNA follows: TGCAGTGGTGAGGGGGCGAATGGCTACACCTTC.

This rearrangement joins TRBV11-2 to TRBJ1-4; 7 positions match TRBD1. This CDR3 comprises 14 residues. The germline gives CDR1 SGHAT, CDR2 FQNNGV. V gave up 4 bases and J gave up 5 bases; unmatched junction bases: 4. CDR3 region: CASSSDRVNEKLFF. Written as DNA, the CDR3 is TGTGCCAGCAGCTCCGACAGGGTGAATGAAAAACTGTTTTTT.

The CDR3 spells CASSLQRGFQETQYF. CDR3 DNA: TGCGCCAGCAGCTTACAGCGGGGGTTCCAAGAGACCCAGTACTTC. The chain recombines TRBV5-1 with TRBJ2-5; 8 nucleotides line up with TRBD2. With V trimmed by 2 bases and J by 1 base, 4 bases remained unmatched. Per germline, CDR1 SGHRS and CDR2 YFSETQ. The CDR3 runs to 15 residues.

In its sample, this clone was seen once. The J gene is TRBJ2-5, the V gene TRBV7-9; perhaps TRBD1 as D (5 bases). The CDR3 loop spans 14 amino acids. Trimming removed 5 bases from V and 3 bases from J, with 13 bases in between. Germline values: CDR1 SEHNR, CDR2 FQNEAQ (reference sequence). The chain's CDR3 is CASSRVQGEETQYF. CDR3 sequence (DNA): TGTGCCAGCAGCCGGGTCCAAGGGGAAGAGACCCAGTACTTC.

This clone appeared a single time. The genes are TRBV5-1 and TRBJ1-2; no clear D. Trimming cost V 4 bases and J 4 bases, with 17 bases left between them. The CDR3 length is 15 residues. Germline CDR1 reads SGHRS; CDR2 reads YFSETQ. CDR3 sequence: CASSQVDAASYGYTF. The CDR3 nucleotides read TGCGCCAGCAGCCAAGTGGACGCAGCGAGCTATGGCTACACCTTC.

This chain links TRBV25-1 with TRBJ2-7; D uncertain. Trimming took 8 bases from V and 2 from J, leaving 7 bases between them. The germline gives CDR1 MGHDK, CDR2 SYGVNS. This CDR3 region has 11 residues. The DNA for the CDR3 is TGTGCCAGCCTACTAACCTACGAGCAGTACTTC. Translated, it gives CASLLTYEQYF.

This chain uses TRBV29-1 with TRBJ2-2; D possibly corresponds to TRBD2 (6 bases). This CDR3 is 13 amino acids long. Trimming stripped 4 bases from V and 7 bases from J, with 13 bases between. Germline V gene sequence: CDR1 SQVTM, CDR2 ANQGSEA. CDR3 DNA sequence: TGCAGCGTTGTTTCACTAGCTGGCGGGGAGCTGTTTTTT. Its translation: CSVVSLAGGELFF.

This clone has only one observation. At one end, the junction sequence differs from germline, possibly due to a read error. The chain joins TRBV7-7 to TRBJ2-3; the match to TRBD1 covers 9 bases. The CDR3 has 14 amino acids. The germline gives CDR1 SSHAT, CDR2 FNYEAQ (reference sequence). CDR3 bases: TGTGCTAGCAGCGAGGGACAGGGATTAGATACGCAGTATTTT. Translated, it gives CASSEGQGLDTQYF.

Comments on this clone: This specimen includes other DNA sequences encoding the same CDR3. The CDR3 DNA is TGCGCCAGCAGCTTGGCCGGGGATGGTGGCTACACCTTC. Amino acid sequence: CASSLAGDGGYTF. The chain combines TRBV5-1 with TRBJ1-2; D is unclear. This CDR3 contains 13 residues. Trimming took 0 bases from V and 7 from J, leaving 10 bases between them. Germline V lookup: CDR1 SGHRS, CDR2 YFSETQ. Variable domain in full (rest from reference TRBV5-1 and TRBJ1-2): KAGVTQTPRYLIKTRGQQVTLSCSPISGHRSVSWYQQTPGQGLQFLFEYFSETQRNKGNFPGRFSGRQFSNSRSEMNVSTLELGDSALYLCASSLAGDGGYTFGSGTRLTVV.

The chain uses TRBV6-5 and TRBJ2-2; D is uncertain. V lost 8 bases and J lost 5, with 9 bases in between. Germline CDR1 and CDR2: MNHEY and SVGAGI. This CDR3 region has 12 residues. The CDR3 loop reads CASCFLTGELFF. The DNA of the CDR3 is TGTGCCAGCTGCTTCCTAACCGGGGAGCTGTTTTTT.

V gene TRBV5-1 combines with J gene TRBJ2-1; TRBD1 matches 8 bases. With 0 bases clipped from V and 7 bases from J, the junction kept 12 bases outside the gene matches. The CDR3 is 17 residues long. Germline V gene data show CDR1 as SGHRS and CDR2 as YFSETQ. The CDR3 protein is CASSLAPDRVGLNEQFF. The CDR3 DNA sequence: TGCGCCAGCAGCTTGGCTCCGGACAGGGTGGGGCTTAATGAGCAGTTCTTC.

The chain has TRBV6-5 and TRBJ1-2; D is unresolved. Trimming took 0 bases from V and 7 from J, leaving 9 bases between them. The germline V gene has CDR1 MNHEY and CDR2 SVGAGI. The CDR3 loop spans 13 amino acids. Here the CDR3 reads CASSYSIVSGYTF. As DNA, the CDR3 is TGTGCCAGCAGTTACTCGATTGTCTCTGGCTACACCTTC.

The J gene is TRBJ2-7, the V gene TRBV6-5, with 8 bases lining up with TRBD1. The CDR3 extends over 14 amino acids. The V gene's germline CDR1 is MNHEY and CDR2 SVGAGI. The junction had 4 bases not matched to a gene; V was cut back by 4 bases and J by 2 bases. Written as DNA, the CDR3 is TGTGCCAGCAGTTCACAGGGGGATCCCTACGAGCAGTACTTC. Its translation is CASSSQGDPYEQYF.